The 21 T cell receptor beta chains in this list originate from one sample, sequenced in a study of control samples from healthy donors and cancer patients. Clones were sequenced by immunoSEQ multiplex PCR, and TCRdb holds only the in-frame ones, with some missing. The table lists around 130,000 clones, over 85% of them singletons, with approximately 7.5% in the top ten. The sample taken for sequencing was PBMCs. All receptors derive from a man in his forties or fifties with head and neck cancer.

The CDR3, as DNA: TGTGCCAGCTCACCAAGGGGGGGAATGAACACTGAAGCTTTCTTT. Its translation: CASSPRGGMNTEAFF. This chain connects TRBV18 to TRBJ1-1, with D tentatively TRBD1 (6 bases). The CDR3 spans 15 residues. V shed 2 bases and J shed 0 bases, with 10 bases lying between them. Germline loops: CDR1 KGHSH, CDR2 LQKENI.

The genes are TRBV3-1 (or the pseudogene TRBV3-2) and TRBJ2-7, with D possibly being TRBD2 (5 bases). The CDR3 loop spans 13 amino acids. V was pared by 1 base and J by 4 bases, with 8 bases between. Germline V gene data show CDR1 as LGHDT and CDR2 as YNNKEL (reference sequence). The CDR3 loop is CASSQVGGYEQYF. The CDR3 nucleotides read TGTGCCAGCAGCCAAGTAGGCGGGTACGAGCAGTACTTC.

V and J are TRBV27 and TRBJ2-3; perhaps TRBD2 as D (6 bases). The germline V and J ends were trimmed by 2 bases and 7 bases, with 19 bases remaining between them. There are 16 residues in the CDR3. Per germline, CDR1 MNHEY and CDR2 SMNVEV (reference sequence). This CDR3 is CASSLMAGSGVNTQYF. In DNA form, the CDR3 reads TGTGCCAGCAGTTTAATGGCGGGATCGGGGGTAAATACGCAGTATTTT.

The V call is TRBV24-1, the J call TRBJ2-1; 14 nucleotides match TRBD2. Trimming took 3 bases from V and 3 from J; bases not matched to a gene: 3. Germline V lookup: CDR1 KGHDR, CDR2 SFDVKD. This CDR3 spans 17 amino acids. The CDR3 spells CATSDGTSGRFYNEQFF. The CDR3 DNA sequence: TGTGCCACCAGTGATGGGACTAGCGGGAGATTCTACAATGAGCAGTTCTTC.

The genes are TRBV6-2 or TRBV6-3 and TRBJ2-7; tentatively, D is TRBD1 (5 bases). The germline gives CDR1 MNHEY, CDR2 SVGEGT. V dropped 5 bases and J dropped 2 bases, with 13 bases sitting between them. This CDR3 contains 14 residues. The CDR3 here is CASSTPTVTYEQYF. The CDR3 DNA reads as TGTGCCAGCAGTACCCCGACAGTAACCTACGAGCAGTACTTC.

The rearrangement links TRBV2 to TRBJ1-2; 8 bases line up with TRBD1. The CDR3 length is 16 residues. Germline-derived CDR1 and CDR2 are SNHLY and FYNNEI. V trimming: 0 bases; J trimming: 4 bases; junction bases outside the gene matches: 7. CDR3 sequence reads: CASSEAPQGVSYGYTF. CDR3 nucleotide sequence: TGTGCCAGCAGTGAAGCTCCACAGGGGGTTTCCTATGGCTACACCTTC.

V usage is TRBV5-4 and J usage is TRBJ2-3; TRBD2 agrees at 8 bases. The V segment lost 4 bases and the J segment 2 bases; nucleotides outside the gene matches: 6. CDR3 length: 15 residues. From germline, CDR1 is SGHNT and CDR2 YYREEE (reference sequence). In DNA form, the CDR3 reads TGTGCCAGCAGCACCTTAGCGGGACCCACAGATACGCAGTATTTT. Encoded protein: CASSTLAGPTDTQYF.

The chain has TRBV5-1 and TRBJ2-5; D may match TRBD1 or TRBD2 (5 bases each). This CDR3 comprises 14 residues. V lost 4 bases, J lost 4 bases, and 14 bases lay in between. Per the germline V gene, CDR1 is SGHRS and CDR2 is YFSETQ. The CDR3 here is CASSGGWDGETQYF. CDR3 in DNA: TGCGCCAGCAGCGGAGGATGGGACGGAGAGACCCAGTACTTC.

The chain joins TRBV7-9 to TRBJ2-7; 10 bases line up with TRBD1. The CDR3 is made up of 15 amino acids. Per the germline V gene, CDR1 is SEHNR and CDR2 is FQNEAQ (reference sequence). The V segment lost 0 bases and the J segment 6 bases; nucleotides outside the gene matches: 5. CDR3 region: CASSLAGTGDPEQYF. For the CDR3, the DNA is TGTGCCAGCAGCTTAGCGGGGACAGGGGATCCCGAGCAGTACTTC.

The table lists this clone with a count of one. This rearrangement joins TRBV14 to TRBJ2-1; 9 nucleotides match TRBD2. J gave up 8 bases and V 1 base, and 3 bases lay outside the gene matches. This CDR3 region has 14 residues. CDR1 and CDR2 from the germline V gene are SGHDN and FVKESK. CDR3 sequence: CASSQGTSVDEQFF. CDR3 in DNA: TGTGCCAGCAGCCAAGGGACTAGCGTGGATGAGCAGTTCTTC. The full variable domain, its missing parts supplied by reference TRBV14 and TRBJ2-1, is EAGVTQFPSHSVIEKGQTVTLRCDPISGHDNLYWYRRVMGKEIKFLLHFVKESKQDESGMPNNRFLAERTGGTYSTLKVQPAELEDSGVYFCASSQGTSVDEQFFGPGTRLTVL.

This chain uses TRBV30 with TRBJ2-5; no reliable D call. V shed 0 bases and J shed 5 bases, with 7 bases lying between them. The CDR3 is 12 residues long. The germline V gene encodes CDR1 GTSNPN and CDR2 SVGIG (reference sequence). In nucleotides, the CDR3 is TGTGCCTGGAGTGTAACCGGGGAGACCCAGTACTTC. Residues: CAWSVTGETQYF.

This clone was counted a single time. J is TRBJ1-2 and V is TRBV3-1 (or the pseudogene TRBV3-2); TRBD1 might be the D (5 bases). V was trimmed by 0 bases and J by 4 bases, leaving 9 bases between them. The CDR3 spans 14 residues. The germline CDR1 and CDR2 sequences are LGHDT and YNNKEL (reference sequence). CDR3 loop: CASSQDAGPYGYTF. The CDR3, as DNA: TGTGCCAGCAGCCAAGACGCGGGGCCCTATGGCTACACCTTC.

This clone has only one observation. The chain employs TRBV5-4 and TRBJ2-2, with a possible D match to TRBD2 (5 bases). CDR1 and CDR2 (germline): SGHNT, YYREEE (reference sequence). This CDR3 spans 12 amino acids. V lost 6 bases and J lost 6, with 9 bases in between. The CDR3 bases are TGTGCCAGCACGAGGGCGGCCGGGGAGCTGTTTTTT. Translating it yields CASTRAAGELFF.

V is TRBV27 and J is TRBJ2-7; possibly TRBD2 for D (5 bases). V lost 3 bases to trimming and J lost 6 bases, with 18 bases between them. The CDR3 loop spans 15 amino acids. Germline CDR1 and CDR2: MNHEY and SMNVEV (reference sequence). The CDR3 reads CASSFISGKRSEQYF. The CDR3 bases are TGTGCCAGCAGTTTCATATCCGGGAAAAGATCCGAGCAGTACTTC.

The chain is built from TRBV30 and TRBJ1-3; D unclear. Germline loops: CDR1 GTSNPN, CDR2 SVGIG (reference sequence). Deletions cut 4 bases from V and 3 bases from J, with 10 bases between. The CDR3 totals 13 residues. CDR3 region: CAWKMAIGNTIYF. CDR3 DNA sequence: TGTGCCTGGAAGATGGCAATTGGAAACACCATATATTTT. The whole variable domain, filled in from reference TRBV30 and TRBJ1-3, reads SQTIHQWPATLVQPVGSPLSLECTVEGTSNPNLYWYRQAAGRGLQLLFYSVGIGQISSEVPQNLSASRPQDRQFILSSKKLLLSDSGFYLCAWKMAIGNTIYFGEGSWLTVV.

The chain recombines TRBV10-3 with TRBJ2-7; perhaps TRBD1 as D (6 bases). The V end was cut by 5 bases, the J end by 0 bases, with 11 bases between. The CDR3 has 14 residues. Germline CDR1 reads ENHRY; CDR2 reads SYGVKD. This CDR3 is CAISKQGASYEQYF. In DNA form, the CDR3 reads TGTGCCATCAGTAAACAGGGTGCCTCCTACGAGCAGTACTTC.

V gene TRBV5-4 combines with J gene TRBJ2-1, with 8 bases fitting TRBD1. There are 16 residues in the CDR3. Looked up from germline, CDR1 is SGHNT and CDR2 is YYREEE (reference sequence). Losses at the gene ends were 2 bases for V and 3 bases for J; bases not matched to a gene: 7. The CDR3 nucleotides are TGTGCCAGCAGCTTTTTTTCAGGGGGCGACTACAATGAGCAGTTCTTC. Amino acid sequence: CASSFFSGGDYNEQFF.

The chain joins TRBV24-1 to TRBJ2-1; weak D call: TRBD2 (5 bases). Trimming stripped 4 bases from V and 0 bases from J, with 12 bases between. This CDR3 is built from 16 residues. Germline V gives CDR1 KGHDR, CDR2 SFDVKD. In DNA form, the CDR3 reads TGTGCCACCAGTGAGCCCCAGCGGAGCTCCTACAATGAGCAGTTCTTC. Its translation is CATSEPQRSSYNEQFF.

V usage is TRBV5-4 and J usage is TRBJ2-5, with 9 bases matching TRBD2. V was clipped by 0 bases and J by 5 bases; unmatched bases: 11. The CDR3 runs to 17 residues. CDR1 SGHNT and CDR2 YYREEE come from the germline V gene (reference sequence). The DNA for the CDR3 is TGTGCCAGCAGCTTGGGCGGGACTAGCCGATCGTCGGAGACCCAGTACTTC. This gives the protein CASSLGGTSRSSETQYF. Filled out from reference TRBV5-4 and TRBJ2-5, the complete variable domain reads ETGVTQSPTHLIKTRGQQVTLRCSSQSGHNTVSWYQQALGQGPQFIFQYYREEENGRGNFPPRFSGLQFPNYSSELNVNALELDDSALYLCASSLGGTSRSSETQYFGPGTRLLVL.

The CDR3 sequence is CASSQFLAGAYNEQFF. The DNA of the CDR3 is TGTGCCAGCAGCCAATTCCTAGCGGGGGCCTACAATGAGCAGTTCTTC. The chain recombines TRBV9 with TRBJ2-1; 10 positions agree with TRBD2. Germline lookup yields CDR1 SGDLS and CDR2 YYNGEE. The V segment lost 4 bases and the J segment 2 bases; nucleotides outside the gene matches: 6. The CDR3 spans 16 residues.

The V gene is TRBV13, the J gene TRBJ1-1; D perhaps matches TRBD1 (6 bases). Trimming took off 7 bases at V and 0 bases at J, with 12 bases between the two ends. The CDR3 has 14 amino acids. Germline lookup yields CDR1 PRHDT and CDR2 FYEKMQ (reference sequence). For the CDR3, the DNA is TGTGCCAGCACCCCGAGGGGGATGAACACTGAAGCTTTCTTT. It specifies CASTPRGMNTEAFF.